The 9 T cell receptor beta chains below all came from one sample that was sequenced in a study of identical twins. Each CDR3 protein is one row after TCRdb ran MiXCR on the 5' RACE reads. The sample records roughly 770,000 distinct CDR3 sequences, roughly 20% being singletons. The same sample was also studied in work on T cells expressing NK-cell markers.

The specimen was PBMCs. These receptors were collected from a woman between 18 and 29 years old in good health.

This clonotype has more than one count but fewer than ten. CDR3 coding DNA: TGTGCCACCAATTTCGGGGCGGACGAGCAGTACTTC. Its translation: CATNFGADEQYF. This rearrangement joins TRBV10-3 to TRBJ2-7; either TRBD1 or TRBD2 may fit D (5 bases each). The CDR3 length is 12 residues. Trimming took off 10 bases at V and 5 bases at J, with 15 bases between the two ends. Germline V lookup: CDR1 ENHRY, CDR2 SYGVKD.

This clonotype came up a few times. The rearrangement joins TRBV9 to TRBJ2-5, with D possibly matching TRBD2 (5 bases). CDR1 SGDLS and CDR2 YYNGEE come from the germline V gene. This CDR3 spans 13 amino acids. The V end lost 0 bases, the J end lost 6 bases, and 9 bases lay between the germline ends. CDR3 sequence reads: CASSVVEGKTQYF. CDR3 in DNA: TGTGCCAGCAGCGTAGTCGAGGGAAAGACCCAGTACTTC.

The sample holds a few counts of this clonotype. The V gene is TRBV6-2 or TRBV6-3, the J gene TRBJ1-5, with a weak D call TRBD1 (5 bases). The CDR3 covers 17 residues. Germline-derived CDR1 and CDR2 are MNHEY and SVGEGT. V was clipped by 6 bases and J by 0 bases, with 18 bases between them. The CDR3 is CASSGDVGRYSNQPQHF. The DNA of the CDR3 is TGTGCCAGCAGCGGTGATGTGGGGCGTTATAGCAATCAGCCCCAGCATTTT.

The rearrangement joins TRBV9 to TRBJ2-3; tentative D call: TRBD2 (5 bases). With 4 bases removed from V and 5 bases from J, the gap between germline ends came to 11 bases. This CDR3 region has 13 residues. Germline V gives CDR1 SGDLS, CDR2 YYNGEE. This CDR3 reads CASSTDGGDTQYF. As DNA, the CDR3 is TGTGCCAGCAGCACAGACGGAGGAGATACGCAGTATTTT.

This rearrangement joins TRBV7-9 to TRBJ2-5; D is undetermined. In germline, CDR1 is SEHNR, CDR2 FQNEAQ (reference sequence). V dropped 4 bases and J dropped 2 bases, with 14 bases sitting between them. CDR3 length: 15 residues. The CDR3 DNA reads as TGTGCCAGCAGCTCCCCTGACAAGAGACAAGAGACCCAGTACTTC. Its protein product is CASSSPDKRQETQYF. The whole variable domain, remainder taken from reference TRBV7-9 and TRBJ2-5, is DTGVSQNPRHKITKRGQNVTFRCDPISEHNRLYWYRQTLGQGPEFLTYFQNEAQLEKSRLLSDRFSAERPKGSFSTLEIQRTEQGDSAMYLCASSSPDKRQETQYFGPGTRLLVL.

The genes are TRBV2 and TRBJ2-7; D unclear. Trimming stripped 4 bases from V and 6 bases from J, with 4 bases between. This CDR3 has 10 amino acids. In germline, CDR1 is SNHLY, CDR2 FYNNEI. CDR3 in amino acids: CASSGPEQYF. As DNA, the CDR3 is TGTGCCAGCAGTGGGCCCGAGCAGTACTTC. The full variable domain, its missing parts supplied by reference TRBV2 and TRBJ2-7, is EPEVTQTPSHQVTQMGQEVILRCVPISNHLYFYWYRQILGQKVEFLVSFYNNEISEKSEIFDDQFSVERPDGSNFTLKIRSTKLEDSAMYFCASSGPEQYFGPGTRLTVT.

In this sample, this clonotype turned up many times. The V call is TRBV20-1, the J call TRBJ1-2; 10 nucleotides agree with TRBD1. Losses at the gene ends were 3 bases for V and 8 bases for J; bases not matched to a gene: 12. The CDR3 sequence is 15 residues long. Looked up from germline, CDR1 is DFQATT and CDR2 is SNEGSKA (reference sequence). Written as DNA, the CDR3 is TGCAGTGCTAGCGCATCCGGGACAGGGGTCTACGGCTACACCTTC. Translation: CSASASGTGVYGYTF.

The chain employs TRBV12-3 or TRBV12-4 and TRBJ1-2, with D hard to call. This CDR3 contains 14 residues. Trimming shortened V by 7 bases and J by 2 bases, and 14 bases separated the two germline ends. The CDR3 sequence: CASTLGGRNYGYTF. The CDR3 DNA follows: TGTGCCAGCACCTTGGGTGGCAGAAACTATGGCTACACCTTC.

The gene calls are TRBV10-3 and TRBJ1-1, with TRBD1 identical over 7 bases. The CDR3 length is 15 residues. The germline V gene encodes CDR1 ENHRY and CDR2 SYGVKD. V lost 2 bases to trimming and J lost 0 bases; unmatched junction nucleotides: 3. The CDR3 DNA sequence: TGTGCCATCAGTGAGAGGGACAGTATGAACACTGAAGCTTTCTTT. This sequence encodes CAISERDSMNTEAFF.